Below, 30 T cell receptor beta chains from the same sample are listed, as sequenced in a study of blood T cell repertoires in COVID-19. The protocol was immunoSEQ multiplex PCR, while the TCRdb copy is restricted to in-frame clones and leaves out a portion. The profile shows about 320,000 clones, roughly 85% of them singletons. The sequencing sample was made of peripheral blood. These receptors were collected from a human donor in a cohort sampled during active COVID-19.

The V call is TRBV19, the J call TRBJ2-3; TRBD2 is a possible D gene (6 bases). This CDR3 has 15 amino acids. Germline CDR1 LNHDA, CDR2 SQIVND (reference sequence). V was trimmed by 3 bases and J by 2 bases, leaving 12 bases between them. CDR3 in amino acids: CASSMKGRDTDTQYF. The CDR3 DNA reads TGTGCCAGTAGTATGAAAGGGCGGGACACAGATACGCAGTATTTT.

The chain joins TRBV10-3 to TRBJ1-4, with a tentative D call TRBD1 (5 bases). V was trimmed by 2 bases and J by 8 bases, leaving 9 bases between them. CDR3 length: 13 amino acids. Per germline, CDR1 ENHRY and CDR2 SYGVKD. DNA for the CDR3: TGTGCCATCAGTGAGGGGGAGGGGGAAAAACTGTTTTTT. Translating gives CAISEGEGEKLFF.

The chain employs TRBV6-5 and TRBJ2-5, with D unclear. The V gene's germline CDR1 is MNHEY and CDR2 SVGAGI. The CDR3 sequence is 14 residues long. The V and J ends lost 7 bases and 5 bases respectively, with 17 bases between them. CDR3 amino acids: CASKPTSYSETQYF. The CDR3 bases are TGTGCCAGCAAGCCGACATCCTACTCGGAGACCCAGTACTTC.

The chain has TRBV30 and TRBJ1-1; no clear D. The germline CDR1 and CDR2 sequences are GTSNPN and SVGIG (reference sequence). The length of the CDR3 is 12 residues. V lost 2 bases to trimming and J lost 7 bases, with 11 bases between them. CDR3 in amino acids: CAWSKAAHEAFF. CDR3 nucleotides: TGTGCCTGGAGTAAGGCGGCCCATGAAGCTTTCTTT.

The chain is built from TRBV24-1 and TRBJ2-7, with a possible D match to TRBD2 (5 bases). This CDR3 spans 13 amino acids. Between the trimmed V and J ends, which lost 3 bases and 9 bases, there was a span of 14 bases. Germline V gene lookup returns CDR1 KGHDR and CDR2 SFDVKD. The DNA for the CDR3 is TGTGCCACCAGTGATGGACTCATCTCTACGCAGTACTTC. Protein: CATSDGLISTQYF.

The chain links TRBV19 to TRBJ1-2; D gene ambiguous. Per germline, CDR1 LNHDA and CDR2 SQIVND (reference sequence). The CDR3 runs 14 residues. V gave up 7 bases and J gave up 8 bases, with 20 bases separating them. CDR3 loop: CASNKGPGLEGYTF. CDR3 DNA sequence: TGTGCCAGTAACAAAGGCCCAGGTCTGGAAGGCTACACCTTC.

The J gene is TRBJ1-1, the V gene TRBV5-6, with D maybe TRBD1 (6 bases). CDR1 and CDR2 (germline): SGHDT, YYEEEE. The V and J ends lost 3 bases and 5 bases respectively, with 20 bases between them. The CDR3 runs to 16 residues. The CDR3 region has the DNA TGTGCCAGCAGCTACAGAGATCAGGGGATTAGGACTGAAGCTTTCTTT. It codes for CASSYRDQGIRTEAFF.

This clone was seen once. The chain is built from TRBV24-1 and TRBJ2-3; D not certain. The germline V gene encodes CDR1 KGHDR and CDR2 SFDVKD. V was pared by 2 bases and J by 0 bases, with 11 bases between. CDR3 length: 16 amino acids. The CDR3 nucleotides are TGTGCCACCAGTGATTCGGGTACTACTAGCACAGATACGCAGTATTTT. It yields the protein CATSDSGTTSTDTQYF.

The gene calls are TRBV24-1 and TRBJ1-5; no reliable D call. The CDR3 is made up of 13 amino acids. In germline, CDR1 is KGHDR, CDR2 SFDVKD. Deletions cut 6 bases from V and 5 bases from J, with 10 bases between. This chain's CDR3 is CATSYGVYQPQHF. CDR3 DNA sequence: TGTGCCACCAGTTATGGAGTCTATCAGCCCCAGCATTTT.

The CDR3, as DNA: TGTGCCAGCAGTGTGAGCGGTGAGCAGTTCTTC. Translation: CASSVSGEQFF. This chain connects TRBV2 to TRBJ2-1; a weak D match, TRBD2 (5 bases). CDR1 is SNHLY and CDR2 is FYNNEI in the germline V gene. This CDR3 is built from 11 residues. The V gene lost 4 bases and the J gene lost 9 bases, with 7 bases spanning the gap. The whole variable domain, remainder taken from reference TRBV2 and TRBJ2-1, is EPEVTQTPSHQVTQMGQEVILRCVPISNHLYFYWYRQILGQKVEFLVSFYNNEISEKSEIFDDQFSVERPDGSNFTLKIRSTKLEDSAMYFCASSVSGEQFFGPGTRLTVL.

This chain uses TRBV3-1 (or the pseudogene TRBV3-2) with TRBJ1-2; no definite D call. Germline V gene sequence: CDR1 LGHDT, CDR2 YNNKEL (reference sequence). Trimming stripped 1 base from V and 4 bases from J, with 10 bases between. This CDR3 comprises 14 residues. CDR3 in DNA: TGTGCCAGCAGCCAAGCCTCCCGAGTCTATGGCTACACCTTC. Residues: CASSQASRVYGYTF.

This clone was seen just once. The V and J genes are TRBV10-3 and TRBJ1-5; 8 bases are shared with TRBD1. CDR1 is ENHRY and CDR2 is SYGVKD in the germline V gene. V trimming: 0 bases; J trimming: 2 bases; junction bases outside the gene matches: 3. The CDR3 spans 16 residues. The CDR3 DNA reads as TGTGCCATCAGTGAGTCCGGACAGGGCCGCAATCAGCCCCAGCATTTT. Protein product: CAISESGQGRNQPQHF.

The chain links TRBV19 to TRBJ1-4, with TRBD1 as a possible D gene (6 bases). Germline CDR1 is LNHDA and CDR2 is SQIVND (reference sequence). V was pared by 7 bases and J by 0 bases, with 6 bases between. CDR3 length equals 13 residues. Written as DNA, the CDR3 is TGTGCCAGTACAGGGGCAACTAATGAAAAACTGTTTTTT. Translating it yields CASTGATNEKLFF.

V and J are TRBV19 and TRBJ1-5; TRBD1 is a possible D gene (5 bases). The CDR3 is 13 residues long. The germline V gene encodes CDR1 LNHDA and CDR2 SQIVND (reference sequence). With 6 bases removed from V and 4 bases from J, the gap between germline ends came to 10 bases. The CDR3: CASRRQGNQPQHF. CDR3 sequence (DNA): TGTGCCAGTAGGCGTCAGGGAAATCAGCCCCAGCATTTT.

This chain joins TRBV5-1 and TRBJ2-1; 8 bases agree with TRBD1. The CDR3 contains 16 residues. Germline loops: CDR1 SGHRS, CDR2 YFSETQ. J lost 0 bases, V lost 4 bases, and 6 bases had no gene match. The CDR3 nucleotides read TGCGCCAGCAGCCCGAGGACAGGGAGCTCCTACAATGAGCAGTTCTTC. Its translation: CASSPRTGSSYNEQFF.

The chain is built from TRBV13 and TRBJ1-4; 9 bases match TRBD1. CDR1 and CDR2 from the germline V gene are PRHDT and FYEKMQ (reference sequence). Trimming cost V 6 bases and J 4 bases; bases outside gene matches: 6. CDR3 length: 15 residues. This CDR3 is CASRSEGQGNEKLFF. The CDR3 nucleotides read TGTGCCAGCAGGTCTGAGGGACAGGGTAATGAAAAACTGTTTTTT.

This clone came up a few times. The chain employs TRBV27 and TRBJ2-3; 7 bases line up with TRBD2. Losses at the gene ends were 6 bases for V and 1 base for J; bases not matched to a gene: 4. This CDR3 is 14 amino acids long. Looked up from germline, CDR1 is MNHEY and CDR2 is SMNVEV (reference sequence). CDR3 nucleotide sequence: TGTGCCAGCAGGTGGAGCGGGGGCACAGATACGCAGTATTTT. This codes for CASRWSGGTDTQYF.

The chain employs TRBV5-6 and TRBJ2-2; 12 nucleotides align to TRBD2. Trimming took 0 bases from V and 3 from J; bases not matched to a gene: 0. Germline CDR1 SGHDT, CDR2 YYEEEE. The CDR3 covers 16 residues. The CDR3 loop reads CASSLGLAGDTGELFF. CDR3 bases: TGTGCCAGCAGCTTGGGACTAGCGGGGGACACCGGGGAGCTGTTTTTT.

This clone came up once. The chain carries TRBV19 and TRBJ2-1; 10 bases are a match to TRBD2. CDR1 LNHDA and CDR2 SQIVND come from the germline V gene (reference sequence). The CDR3 is made up of 15 amino acids. Trimming cost V 5 bases and J 4 bases; bases outside gene matches: 5. CDR3 region: CASSGTSGAYNEQFF. For the CDR3, the DNA is TGTGCCAGTAGTGGAACTAGCGGGGCGTACAATGAGCAGTTCTTC.

This clone has just a few counts. The V gene is TRBV7-9, the J gene TRBJ2-7; D is possibly TRBD1 (6 bases). Germline V gives CDR1 SEHNR, CDR2 FQNEAQ (reference sequence). With 1 base removed from V and 4 bases from J, the gap between germline ends came to 14 bases. This CDR3 has 15 amino acids. The CDR3 loop is CASSLVSGVPYEQYF. CDR3 in DNA: TGTGCCAGCAGCTTAGTCTCAGGGGTACCGTACGAGCAGTACTTC.

V usage is TRBV20-1 and J usage is TRBJ1-1; the D is unclear. Germline assignment: CDR1 DFQATT and CDR2 SNEGSKA (reference sequence). The CDR3 has 11 residues. In DNA, the CDR3 is TGCAGGGCCCTTATGGACACTGAAGCTTTCTTT. Its translation: CRALMDTEAFF.

This sequence joins TRBV11-2 and TRBJ1-1; 11 bases match TRBD1. The CDR3 sequence is 14 residues long. CDR1 is SGHAT, CDR2 FQNNGV, per germline. V lost 4 bases, J lost 3 bases, and 1 base stayed unmatched. CDR3 sequence (DNA): TGTGCCAGCAGCTGGGGACAGGGGGACACTGAAGCTTTCTTT. Residues: CASSWGQGDTEAFF.

The chain recombines TRBV27 with TRBJ2-2, with 9 bases matching TRBD1. In germline, CDR1 is MNHEY, CDR2 SMNVEV (reference sequence). The CDR3 runs to 15 residues. V shed 5 bases, J shed 5 bases, and the junction held 6 bases outside the gene matches. CDR3 loop: CASSETGGTTGELFF. The CDR3 DNA sequence: TGTGCCAGCAGTGAGACAGGGGGTACGACCGGGGAGCTGTTTTTT.

The chain couples TRBV5-1 to TRBJ2-1; 7 bases map to TRBD1. This CDR3 has 16 amino acids. V lost 4 bases to trimming and J lost 0 bases; unmatched junction nucleotides: 7. The V gene's germline CDR1 is SGHRS and CDR2 YFSETQ. The CDR3 is CASSKGQQYSYNEQFF. The CDR3 nucleotides read TGCGCCAGCAGCAAGGGACAGCAGTACTCCTACAATGAGCAGTTCTTC.

The CDR3 protein is CASSAPSVFAGNTIYF. The DNA of the CDR3 is TGTGCCAGCAGCGCGCCGTCGGTTTTTGCTGGAAACACCATATATTTT. The chain couples TRBV9 to TRBJ1-3, with no clear D. There are 16 residues in the CDR3. Trimming took off 3 bases at V and 2 bases at J, with 15 bases between the two ends. CDR1 is SGDLS and CDR2 is YYNGEE in the germline V gene.

The rearrangement uses TRBV7-9 and TRBJ1-2; D is possibly TRBD1 (5 bases). This CDR3 comprises 14 residues. The V gene lost 5 bases and the J gene lost 2 bases, with 12 bases spanning the gap. Germline V gives CDR1 SEHNR, CDR2 FQNEAQ (reference sequence). The CDR3 spells CASSKDTKNYGYTF. CDR3 DNA sequence: TGTGCCAGCAGCAAGGACACGAAAAACTATGGCTACACCTTC.

The chain joins TRBV25-1 to TRBJ1-2; D is ambiguous. The V end was cut by 2 bases, the J end by 6 bases, with 16 bases between. CDR1 and CDR2 from the germline V gene are MGHDK and SYGVNS. The CDR3 has 15 residues. In DNA, the CDR3 is TGTGCCAGCAGTGAACCGGCAGGTGGAAGACATGGCTACACCTTC. It codes for CASSEPAGGRHGYTF.

The V and J genes are TRBV19 and TRBJ1-1; D unresolved. Trimming left V 4 bases short and J 11 bases short, with 17 bases between. The CDR3 consists of 13 residues. Germline V gene data show CDR1 as LNHDA and CDR2 as SQIVND (reference sequence). The CDR3 DNA reads TGTGCCAGTAGTAATTCCCCCGGGAGCCAGGCTTTCTTT. Translation: CASSNSPGSQAFF.

This sequence joins TRBV6-1 and TRBJ1-4, with D maybe TRBD1 (6 bases). The V and J ends lost 3 bases and 8 bases respectively, with 13 bases between them. The CDR3 has 14 residues. The V gene's germline CDR1 is MNHNS and CDR2 SASEGT. The CDR3 bases are TGTGCCAGCAGTGACAGGGGCTTCCTAGAAAAACTGTTTTTT. It encodes CASSDRGFLEKLFF.

The chain employs TRBV28 and TRBJ2-1, with 7 bases fitting TRBD2. V shed 5 bases, J shed 8 bases, and the junction held 9 bases outside the gene matches. The CDR3 has 14 residues. Per germline, CDR1 MDHEN and CDR2 SYDVKM. This chain's CDR3 is CASSPGGGGYEQFF. CDR3 nucleotide sequence: TGTGCCAGCAGTCCTGGGGGGGGAGGGTATGAGCAGTTCTTC. The full variable domain, its missing parts supplied by reference TRBV28 and TRBJ2-1, is DVKVTQSSRYLVKRTGEKVFLECVQDMDHENMFWYRQDPGLGLRLIYFSYDVKMKEKGDIPEGYSVSREKKERFSLILESASTNQTSMYLCASSPGGGGYEQFFGPGTRLTVL.